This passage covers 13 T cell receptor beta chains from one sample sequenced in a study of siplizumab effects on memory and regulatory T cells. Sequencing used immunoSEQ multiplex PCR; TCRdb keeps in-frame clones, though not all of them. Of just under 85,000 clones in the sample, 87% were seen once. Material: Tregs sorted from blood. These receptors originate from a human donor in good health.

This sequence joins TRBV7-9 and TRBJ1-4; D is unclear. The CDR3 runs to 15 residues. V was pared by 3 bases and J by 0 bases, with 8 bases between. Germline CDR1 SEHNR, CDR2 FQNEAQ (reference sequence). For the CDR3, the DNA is TGTGCCAGCAGCTTCCCCAGCACAACTAATGAAAAACTGTTTTTT. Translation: CASSFPSTTNEKLFF.

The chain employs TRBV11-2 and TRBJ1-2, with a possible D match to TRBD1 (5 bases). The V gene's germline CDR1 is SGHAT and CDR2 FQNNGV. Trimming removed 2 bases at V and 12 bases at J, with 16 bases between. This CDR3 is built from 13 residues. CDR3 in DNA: TGTGCCAGCAGCTTATCTCCGGGGCCGAAGCACACCTTC. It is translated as CASSLSPGPKHTF.

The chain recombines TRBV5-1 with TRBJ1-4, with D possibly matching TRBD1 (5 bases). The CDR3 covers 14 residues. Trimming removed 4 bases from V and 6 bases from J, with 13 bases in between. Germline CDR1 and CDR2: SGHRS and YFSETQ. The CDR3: CASSHAGSYEKLFF. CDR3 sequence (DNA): TGCGCCAGCAGCCATGCAGGGAGTTATGAAAAACTGTTTTTT.

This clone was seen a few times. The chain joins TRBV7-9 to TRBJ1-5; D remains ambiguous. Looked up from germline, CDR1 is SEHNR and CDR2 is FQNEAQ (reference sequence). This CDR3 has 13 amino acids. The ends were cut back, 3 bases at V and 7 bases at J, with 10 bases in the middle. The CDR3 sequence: CASSFLYGQPQHF. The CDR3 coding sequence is TGTGCCAGCAGCTTCTTATACGGGCAGCCCCAGCATTTT.

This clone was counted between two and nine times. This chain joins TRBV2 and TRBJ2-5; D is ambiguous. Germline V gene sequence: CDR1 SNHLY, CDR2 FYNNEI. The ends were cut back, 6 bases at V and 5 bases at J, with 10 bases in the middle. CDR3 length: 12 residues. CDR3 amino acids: CASRVDGETQYF. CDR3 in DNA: TGTGCCAGCAGGGTGGACGGTGAGACCCAGTACTTC.

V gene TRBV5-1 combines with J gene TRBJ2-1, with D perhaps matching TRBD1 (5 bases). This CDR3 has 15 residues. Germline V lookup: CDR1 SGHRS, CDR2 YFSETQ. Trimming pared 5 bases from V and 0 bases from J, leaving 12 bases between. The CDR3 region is CASRTVFSSYNEQFF. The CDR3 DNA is TGCGCCAGCAGGACAGTTTTTAGCTCCTACAATGAGCAGTTCTTC. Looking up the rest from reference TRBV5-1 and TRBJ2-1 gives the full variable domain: KAGVTQTPRYLIKTRGQQVTLSCSPISGHRSVSWYQQTPGQGLQFLFEYFSETQRNKGNFPGRFSGRQFSNSRSEMNVSTLELGDSALYLCASRTVFSSYNEQFFGPGTRLTVL.

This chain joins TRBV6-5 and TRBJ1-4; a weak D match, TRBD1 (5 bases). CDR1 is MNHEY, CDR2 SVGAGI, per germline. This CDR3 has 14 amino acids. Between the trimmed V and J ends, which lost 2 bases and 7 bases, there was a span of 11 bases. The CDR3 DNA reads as TGTGCCAGCAGTTACGCGGGGGGTTCTGAAAAACTGTTTTTT. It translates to CASSYAGGSEKLFF.

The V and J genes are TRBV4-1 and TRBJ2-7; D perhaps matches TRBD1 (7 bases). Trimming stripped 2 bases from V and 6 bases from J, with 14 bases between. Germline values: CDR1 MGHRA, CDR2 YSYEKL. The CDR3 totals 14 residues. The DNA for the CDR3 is TGCGCCAGCAGCCAATCGGAGGGGGCGGGCGAGCAGTACTTC. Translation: CASSQSEGAGEQYF.

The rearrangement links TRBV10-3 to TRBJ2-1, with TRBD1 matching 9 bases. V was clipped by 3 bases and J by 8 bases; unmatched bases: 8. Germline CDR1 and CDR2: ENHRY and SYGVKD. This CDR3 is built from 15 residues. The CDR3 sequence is CAISDYRGRGDEQFF. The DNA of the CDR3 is TGTGCCATCAGTGACTACAGGGGGCGCGGGGATGAGCAGTTCTTC.

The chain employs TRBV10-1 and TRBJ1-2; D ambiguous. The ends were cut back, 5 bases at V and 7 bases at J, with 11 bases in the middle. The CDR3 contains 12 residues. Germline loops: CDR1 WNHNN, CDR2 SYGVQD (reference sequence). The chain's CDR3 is CASSRASSGYTF. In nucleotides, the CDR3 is TGCGCCAGCAGTCGAGCTTCTAGTGGCTACACCTTC.

For the CDR3, the DNA is TGTGCCAGCAGTTCAATCGAAAGAAATAACACTGAAGCTTTCTTT. Protein product: CASSSIERNNTEAFF. This chain links TRBV28 with TRBJ1-1, with D hard to call. The V end was cut by 4 bases, the J end by 2 bases, with 14 bases between. The CDR3 sequence is 15 residues long. The germline gives CDR1 MDHEN, CDR2 SYDVKM.

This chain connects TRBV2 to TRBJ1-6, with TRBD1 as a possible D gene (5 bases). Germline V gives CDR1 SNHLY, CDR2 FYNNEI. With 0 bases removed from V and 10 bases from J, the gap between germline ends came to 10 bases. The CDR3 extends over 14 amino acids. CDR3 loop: CASSEAWGGSPLHF. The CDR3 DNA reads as TGTGCCAGCAGTGAAGCTTGGGGGGGATCACCCCTCCACTTT.

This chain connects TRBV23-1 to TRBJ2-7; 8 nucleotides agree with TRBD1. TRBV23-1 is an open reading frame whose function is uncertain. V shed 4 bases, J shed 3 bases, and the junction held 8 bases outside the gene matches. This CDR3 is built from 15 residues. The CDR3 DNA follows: TGCGCCAGCAGTCTTCGGGACAGGCGACACTACGAGCAGTACTTC. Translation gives CASSLRDRRHYEQYF.